This record covers a single TCR beta chain. Its antigen is as yet unknown. The data were obtained in a study of beta chain features in type 1 diabetes. Study-level points and caveats: Across patients, naive, central memory and Treg TCRB repertoires exhibited apparently greater similarity than was observed across healthy donors. Type 1 diabetes patients showed a moderate but significant shortening of TCRB CDR3s in all four CD4+ subsets. With patients and controls alike, PCR might favor shorter templates to an equal degree.

Since all of the isolated RNA was reverse transcribed, expressed TCRB transcripts were what got sequenced. Profiling relied on immunoSEQ multiplex PCR, and the TCRdb table lists in-frame clones only, not all of them. The data contain under 250,000 clones, more than 11% of them seen just once; the ten biggest clones take up approximately 0.02%. The CDR3 contains 13 residues. Germline V CDR1 and CDR2: LNHDA, SQIVND (reference sequence). The V end lost 6 bases, the J end lost 4 bases, and 10 bases lay between the germline ends. The TCR was taken from a young man with type 1 diabetes. The sample comprised naive CD4+ T cells from blood. This chain connects TRBV19 to TRBJ2-4; tentative D call: TRBD1 (5 bases). CDR3 in amino acids: CASRNSGKNIQYF. The CDR3 coding sequence is TGTGCCAGTAGGAATTCAGGGAAAAACATTCAGTACTTC. Full variable domain (outside the CDR3, taken from reference TRBV19 and TRBJ2-4): DGGITQSPKYLFRKEGQNVTLSCEQNLNHDAMYWYRQDPGQGLRLIYYSQIVNDFQKGDIAEGYSVSREKKESFPLTVTSAQKNPTAFYLCASRNSGKNIQYFGAGTRLSVL.